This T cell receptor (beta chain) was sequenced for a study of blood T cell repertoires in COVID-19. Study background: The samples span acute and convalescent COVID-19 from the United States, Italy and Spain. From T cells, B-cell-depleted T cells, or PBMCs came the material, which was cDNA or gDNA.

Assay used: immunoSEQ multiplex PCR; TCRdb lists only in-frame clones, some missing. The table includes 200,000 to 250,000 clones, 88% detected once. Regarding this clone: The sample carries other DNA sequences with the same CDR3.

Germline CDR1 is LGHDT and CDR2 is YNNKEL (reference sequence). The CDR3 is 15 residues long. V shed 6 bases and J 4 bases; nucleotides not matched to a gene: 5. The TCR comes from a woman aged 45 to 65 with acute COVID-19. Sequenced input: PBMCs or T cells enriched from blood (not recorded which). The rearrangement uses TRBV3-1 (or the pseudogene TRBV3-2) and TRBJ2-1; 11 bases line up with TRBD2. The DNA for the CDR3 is TGTGCCAGCAGTCCGACTAGCGGGGCGTACAATGAGCAGTTCTTC. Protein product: CASSPTSGAYNEQFF.